These T cell receptor beta chains were read from a single sample in a study of T cells in Graves' hyperthyroidism and ophthalmopathy. TCRdb independently ran MiXCR on the multiplex PCR reads; one entry per CDR3 protein. The sample lists about 380,000 distinct CDR3 sequences, about 14% seen once, with roughly a fifth in the top ten. Sequencing was performed on blood. All receptors come from a woman between 25 and 40 years old with Graves' ophthalmopathy. The CDR3 runs from the conserved cysteine through the conserved F or W. D genes are given only for firm matches. For some rows the clone size is stated as once, few or many, or as a class when expanded; others skip it.

J gene,V gene,clone size,D gene,CDR3 DNA,CDR3 protein
TRBJ1-5,TRBV29-1,NA,NA,TGCAGCGTTGCCCGGGACAGCAATCAGCCCCAGCATTTT,CSVARDSNQPQHF
TRBJ2-7,TRBV20-1,many,TRBD1,TGCAGTGCGAGACGCACAGGGGGTCGCGACGAGCAGTACTTC,CSARRTGGRDEQYF
TRBJ2-3,TRBV6-1,many,TRBD2,TGTGCCAGCAGTAAGAGACTAGCAGCATCGGATACGCAGTATTTT,CASSKRLAASDTQYF
TRBJ2-3,TRBV7-9,many,TRBD2,TGTGCCAGCAGCTGGGGGACTACTAGCACAGATACGCAGTATTTT,CASSWGTTSTDTQYF
TRBJ2-7,TRBV12-5,few,NA,TGTGCTAGTGCCAACCTCGGAGTAGGTAGAGGGTACGAGCAGTACTTC,CASANLGVGRGYEQYF
TRBJ2-5,TRBV19,NA,NA,TGTGCCAGCAGACTAGGGGGGGAGGAGACCCAGTACTTC,CASRLGGEETQYF
TRBJ2-3,TRBV28,NA,TRBD2,TGTGCCAGCAGTCGATCGGAATTAGGGACTAGCGGGGGGGCCGCGGGAACGGATACGCAGTATTTT,CASSRSELGTSGGAAGTDTQYF
TRBJ1-5,TRBV20-1,many,NA,TGCAGTGCTAGTACTTCAGGGATCAATAGCAATCAGCCCCAGCATTTT,CSASTSGINSNQPQHF
TRBJ2-2,TRBV10-3,many,NA,TGTGCCATCACCGGAGACACCGGGGAGCTGTTTTTT,CAITGDTGELFF
TRBJ1-1,TRBV30,many,NA,TGTGCCTGGAGTGTGCACAGAGTAATGAACACTGAAGCTTTCTTT,CAWSVHRVMNTEAFF
TRBJ2-5,TRBV11-2,NA,TRBD2,TGTGCCAGCAGCTGGACTAGCGGGGGGGCGCGAGAGACCCAGTACTTC,CASSWTSGGARETQYF
TRBJ1-6,TRBV7-2,many,NA,TGTGCCAGCAGCCCGGACCATAATTCACCCCTCCACTTT,CASSPDHNSPLHF
TRBJ2-7,TRBV20-1,many,TRBD1,TGCAGTGTTCGGAAGGACAGGGGGTCCCCCTACGAGCAGTACTTC,CSVRKDRGSPYEQYF
TRBJ2-7,TRBV6-1,many,NA,TGTGCCAGCAGTGGACTACAGGGAAGCTCCTACGAGCAGTACTTC,CASSGLQGSSYEQYF
TRBJ2-1,TRBV27,NA,TRBD1,TGTGCCAGCAGACGCCGGGACAGGGTTAATAATGAGCAGTTCTTC,CASRRRDRVNNEQFF
TRBJ2-3,TRBV12-3/TRBV12-4,many,TRBD2,TGTGCCAGCAGCCCAAGACTAGCGGGGGGCCGGGATACGCAGTATTTT,CASSPRLAGGRDTQYF
TRBJ2-3,TRBV28,many,TRBD1,TGTGCCAGCAGTTTAGGGACAGGGGTCACAGATACGCAGTATTTT,CASSLGTGVTDTQYF
TRBJ2-1,TRBV9,NA,NA,TGTGCCAGCAGCGCGGACAGTACTTACAATGAGCAGTTCTTC,CASSADSTYNEQFF
TRBJ1-5,TRBV25-1,NA,NA,TGTGCCAGCAGTGAAAGGGGCACGGGGAGACCCCAGCATTTT,CASSERGTGRPQHF
TRBJ1-2,TRBV10-1,many,TRBD1,TGCGCCAGCAGTGAGGACAGGGGGCATGGCTACACCTTC,CASSEDRGHGYTF